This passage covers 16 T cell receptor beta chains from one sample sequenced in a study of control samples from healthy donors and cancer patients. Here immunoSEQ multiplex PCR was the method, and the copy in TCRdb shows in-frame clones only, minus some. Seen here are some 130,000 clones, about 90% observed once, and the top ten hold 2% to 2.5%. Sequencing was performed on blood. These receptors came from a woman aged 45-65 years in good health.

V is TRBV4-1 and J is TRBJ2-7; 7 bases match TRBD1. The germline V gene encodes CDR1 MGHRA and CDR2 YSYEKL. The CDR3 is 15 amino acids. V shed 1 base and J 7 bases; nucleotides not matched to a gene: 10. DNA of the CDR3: TGCGCCAGCAGCCAAGCCGCAGACAGGGTGAGGGAGCAGTACTTC. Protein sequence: CASSQAADRVREQYF.

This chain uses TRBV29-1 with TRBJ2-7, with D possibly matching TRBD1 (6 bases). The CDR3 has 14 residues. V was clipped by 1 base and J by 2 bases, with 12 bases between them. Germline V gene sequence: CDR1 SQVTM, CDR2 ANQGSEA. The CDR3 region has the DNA TGCAGCGTTGAAGGAACAGGGTCGACCTACGAGCAGTACTTC. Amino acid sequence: CSVEGTGSTYEQYF.

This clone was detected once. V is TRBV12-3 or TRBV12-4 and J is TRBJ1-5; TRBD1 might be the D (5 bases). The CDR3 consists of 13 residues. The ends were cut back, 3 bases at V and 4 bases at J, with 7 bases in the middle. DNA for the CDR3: TGTGCCAGCAGTTTCGGGACGAATCAGCCCCAGCATTTT. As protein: CASSFGTNQPQHF.

CDR3 coding DNA: TGCGCCAGCACGAATAGCGGGGGCAGCCAAGAGACCCAGTACTTC. Protein: CASTNSGGSQETQYF. The rearrangement joins TRBV10-1 to TRBJ2-5, with TRBD2 identical over 9 bases. The germline V gene has CDR1 WNHNN and CDR2 SYGVQD (reference sequence). V gave up 7 bases and J gave up 1 base; unmatched junction bases: 7. The length of the CDR3 is 15 residues.

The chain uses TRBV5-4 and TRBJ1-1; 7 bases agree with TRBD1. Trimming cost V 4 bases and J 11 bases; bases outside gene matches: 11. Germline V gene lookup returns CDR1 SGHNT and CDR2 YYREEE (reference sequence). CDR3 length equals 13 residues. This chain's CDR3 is CASSRETGNMAFF. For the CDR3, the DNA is TGTGCCAGCAGCAGAGAGACAGGGAATATGGCTTTCTTT.

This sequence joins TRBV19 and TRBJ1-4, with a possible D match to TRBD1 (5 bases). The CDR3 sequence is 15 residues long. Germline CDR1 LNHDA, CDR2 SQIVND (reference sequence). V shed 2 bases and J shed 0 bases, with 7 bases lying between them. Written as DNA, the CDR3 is TGTGCCAGTAGTATAAGGGGACCAACTAATGAAAAACTGTTTTTT. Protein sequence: CASSIRGPTNEKLFF.

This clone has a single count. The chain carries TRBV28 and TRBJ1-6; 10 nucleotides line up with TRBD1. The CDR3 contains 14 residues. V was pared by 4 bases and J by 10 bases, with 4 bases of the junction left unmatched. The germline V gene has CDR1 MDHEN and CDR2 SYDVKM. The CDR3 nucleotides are TGTGCCAGCAGTTCCGGACAGGGGGGCTCACCCCTCCACTTT. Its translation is CASSSGQGGSPLHF.

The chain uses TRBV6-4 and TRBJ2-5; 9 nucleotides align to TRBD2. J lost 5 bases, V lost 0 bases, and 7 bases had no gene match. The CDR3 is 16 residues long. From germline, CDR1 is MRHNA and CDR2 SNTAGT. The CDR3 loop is CASSDSWTSAVETQYF. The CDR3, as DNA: TGTGCCAGCAGTGACTCCTGGACTAGCGCCGTTGAGACCCAGTACTTC.

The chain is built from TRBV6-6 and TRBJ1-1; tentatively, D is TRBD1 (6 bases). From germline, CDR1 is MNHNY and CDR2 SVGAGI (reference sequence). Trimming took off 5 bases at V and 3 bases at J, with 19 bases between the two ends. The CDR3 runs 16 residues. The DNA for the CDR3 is TGTGCCAGCAGTAAAAACGCAGGGGTTGGCGACACTGAAGCTTTCTTT. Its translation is CASSKNAGVGDTEAFF.

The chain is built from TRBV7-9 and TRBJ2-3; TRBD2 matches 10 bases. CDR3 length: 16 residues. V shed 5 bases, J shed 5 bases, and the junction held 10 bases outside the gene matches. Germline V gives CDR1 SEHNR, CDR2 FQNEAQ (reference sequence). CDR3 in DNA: TGTGCCAGCAGCCCACGGAGCGGGGGGGCAGTAGATACGCAGTATTTT. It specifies CASSPRSGGAVDTQYF.

The CDR3 is CAGGTGRNSPLHF. CDR3 DNA: TGTGCCGGGGGGACAGGGAGGAATTCACCCCTCCACTTT. The chain combines TRBV6-5 with TRBJ1-6, with 9 bases lining up with TRBD1. With 11 bases clipped from V and 7 bases from J, the junction kept 6 bases outside the gene matches. The CDR3 has 13 residues. Germline V lookup: CDR1 MNHEY, CDR2 SVGAGI.

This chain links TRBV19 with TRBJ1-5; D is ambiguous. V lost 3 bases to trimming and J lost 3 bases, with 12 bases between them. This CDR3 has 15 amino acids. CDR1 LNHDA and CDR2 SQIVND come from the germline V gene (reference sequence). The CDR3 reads CASSIRGRPNQPQHF. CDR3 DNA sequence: TGTGCCAGTAGTATTCGGGGAAGGCCCAATCAGCCCCAGCATTTT.

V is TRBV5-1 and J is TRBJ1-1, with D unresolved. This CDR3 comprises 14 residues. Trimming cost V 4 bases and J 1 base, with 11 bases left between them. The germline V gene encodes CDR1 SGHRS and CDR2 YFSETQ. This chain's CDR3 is CASSRVTQNTEAFF. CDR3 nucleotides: TGCGCCAGCAGCCGGGTCACCCAGAACACTGAAGCTTTCTTT.

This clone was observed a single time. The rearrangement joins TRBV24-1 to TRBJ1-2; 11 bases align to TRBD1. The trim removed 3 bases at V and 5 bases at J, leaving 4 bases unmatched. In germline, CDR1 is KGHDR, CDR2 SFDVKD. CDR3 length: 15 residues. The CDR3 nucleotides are TGTGCCACCAGTGATCCTGGACAGGGGGCTTATGGCTACACCTTC. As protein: CATSDPGQGAYGYTF.

The DNA of the CDR3 is TGTGCCAGTAGTATACAGCGGGGCCGCACAGATACGCAGTATTTT. Protein: CASSIQRGRTDTQYF. This sequence joins TRBV19 and TRBJ2-3; TRBD2 matches 7 bases. The J segment lost 1 base and the V segment lost 2 bases, leaving 3 bases of the junction unmatched. The CDR3 spans 15 residues. Germline lookup yields CDR1 LNHDA and CDR2 SQIVND (reference sequence). Full variable domain (rest looked up from reference TRBV19 and TRBJ2-3): DGGITQSPKYLFRKEGQNVTLSCEQNLNHDAMYWYRQDPGQGLRLIYYSQIVNDFQKGDIAEGYSVSREKKESFPLTVTSAQKNPTAFYLCASSIQRGRTDTQYFGPGTRLTVL.

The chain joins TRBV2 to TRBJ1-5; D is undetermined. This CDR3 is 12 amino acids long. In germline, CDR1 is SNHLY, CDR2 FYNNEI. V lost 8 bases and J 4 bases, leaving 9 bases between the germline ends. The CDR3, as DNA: TGTGCCAGCCGCCAGGTTAATCAGCCCCAGCATTTT. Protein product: CASRQVNQPQHF.